The T cell receptor beta chain under discussion was sequenced for a study of blood T cell repertoires in COVID-19. On the study more broadly: Sites in the United States, Italy and Spain provided acute and convalescent COVID-19 samples. Nucleic acid was either cDNA or gDNA, and it came from T cells, B-cell-depleted T cells, or PBMCs.

CDR1 is LGHDT and CDR2 is YNNKEL in the germline V gene (reference sequence). The CDR3 loop spans 13 amino acids. Trimming cost V 3 bases and J 5 bases, with 11 bases left between them. Methods used by the authors: Counts of nucleated cells, estimated from reference gene primer amplification, were obtained. Using immunoSEQ multiplex PCR, the repertoire was profiled, and TCRdb retains in-frame clones only, with some absent. That table furnishes V, J and clone size, whereas the DNA furnished D and trimming. Found here are some 390,000 clones, around 84% of them singletons; the top ten hold 2.5% to 3.5%.

Sequencing used peripheral blood. The V call is TRBV3-1 (or the pseudogene TRBV3-2), the J call TRBJ2-7, with D tentatively TRBD2 (5 bases). This receptor was taken from a human donor in a cohort sampled during active COVID-19. The CDR3 reads CASSQRAHHEQYF. CDR3 bases: TGTGCCAGCAGCCAGAGGGCCCACCACGAGCAGTACTTC.